Following are 15 T cell receptor beta chains from one sample sequenced in a study of shared clonotypes between healthy human individuals. TCRdb's copy holds only in-frame clones and misses some; the assay was immunoSEQ multiplex PCR. Here the sample spans about 500,000 clones, 75% to 80% being singletons. Sample: PBMCs. These receptors all stem from a woman aged 40 to 50 in good health. Some clones in this sample may be carry-over from other donors' samples.

This chain uses TRBV30 with TRBJ2-1; unclear D gene. Germline-derived CDR1 and CDR2 are GTSNPN and SVGIG (reference sequence). The ends were cut back, 8 bases at V and 3 bases at J, with 8 bases in the middle. This CDR3 contains 11 residues. For the CDR3, the DNA is TGTGCCCTAAGCGTCTACAATGAGCAGTTCTTC. Translated, it gives CALSVYNEQFF. The full variable domain, completed using reference TRBV30 and TRBJ2-1, is SQTIHQWPATLVQPVGSPLSLECTVEGTSNPNLYWYRQAAGRGLQLLFYSVGIGQISSEVPQNLSASRPQDRQFILSSKKLLLSDSGFYLCALSVYNEQFFGPGTRLTVL.

In its sample, this clone was seen a few times. The J gene is TRBJ2-3, the V gene TRBV27, with D tentatively TRBD1 (5 bases). The CDR3 runs to 13 residues. Germline CDR1 and CDR2: MNHEY and SMNVEV (reference sequence). V was pared by 5 bases and J by 5 bases, with 11 bases between. The CDR3 region has the DNA TGTGCCAGCAGTAGCAGGGAAGGAGATACGCAGTATTTT. Protein: CASSSREGDTQYF.

The rearrangement links TRBV6-5 to TRBJ2-3; 8 bases agree with TRBD1. The ends lost 2 bases at V and 6 bases at J; junction bases unmatched: 10. The CDR3 runs 16 residues. Germline assignment: CDR1 MNHEY and CDR2 SVGAGI. The CDR3 DNA reads as TGTGCCAGCAGTTACCTGGGACAGGAAGGGCGGGATACGCAGTATTTT. Protein product: CASSYLGQEGRDTQYF.

This chain uses TRBV19 with TRBJ1-2; D is perhaps TRBD1 (5 bases). This CDR3 has 13 amino acids. Germline V gives CDR1 LNHDA, CDR2 SQIVND (reference sequence). Trimming left V 10 bases short and J 4 bases short, with 16 bases between. CDR3 protein: CATSQGSFYGYTF. The DNA for the CDR3 is TGTGCCACCTCTCAGGGAAGCTTCTATGGCTACACCTTC.

This chain connects TRBV30 to TRBJ1-2, with a tentative D call TRBD1 (5 bases). CDR1 is GTSNPN and CDR2 is SVGIG in the germline V gene (reference sequence). The CDR3 consists of 17 residues. The V end was cut by 4 bases, the J end by 2 bases, with 23 bases between. The DNA for the CDR3 is TGTGCCTGGATTCGTATGGGGACGGAAGGCTTAAACTATGGCTACACCTTC. Encoded protein: CAWIRMGTEGLNYGYTF.

This chain uses TRBV29-1 with TRBJ1-1; no reliable D call. This CDR3 contains 12 residues. Germline CDR1 reads SQVTM; CDR2 reads ANQGSEA. The ends were cut back, 4 bases at V and 6 bases at J, with 12 bases in the middle. Here the CDR3 reads CSVVSGSAEAFF. For the CDR3, the DNA is TGCAGCGTTGTGTCCGGGTCTGCTGAAGCTTTCTTT.

About this clone itself: Given a far larger clone just one base away, this is likely a sequencing read error. The genes are TRBV30 and TRBJ2-1, with D hard to call. Germline values: CDR1 GTSNPN, CDR2 SVGIG (reference sequence). Trimming took 7 bases from V and 5 from J, leaving 21 bases between them. The CDR3 is made up of 15 amino acids. Written as DNA, the CDR3 is TGTGCCTCCACCGTGAACGGCAGGATCAACAATGAGCAGTTCTTC. Residues: CASTVNGRINNEQFF.

V usage is TRBV5-6 and J usage is TRBJ2-2; tentatively, D is TRBD2 (6 bases). There are 16 residues in the CDR3. Germline loops: CDR1 SGHDT, CDR2 YYEEEE. V lost 0 bases to trimming and J lost 0 bases, with 9 bases between them. The CDR3 DNA is TGTGCCAGCAGCTTGGGCGGGGCGTCGAACACCGGGGAGCTGTTTTTT. It is translated as CASSLGGASNTGELFF.

As to this clone: This probably arose from a read error, given a far larger clone one base away. The chain links TRBV7-9 to TRBJ2-2, with TRBD2 identical over 11 bases. Germline CDR1 SEHNR, CDR2 FQNEAQ (reference sequence). The CDR3 covers 14 residues. CDR3 loop: CAGSSGLAAGELFF. The CDR3 nucleotides read TGTGCCGGCAGCTCGGGACTAGCGGCCGGGGAGCTGTTTTTT.

This clone occurred once. A far bigger clonotype differs at one base, so this is likely a read error. The same CDR3 is also encoded by other DNA sequences in this sample. The chain uses TRBV30 and TRBJ2-5; 8 nucleotides match TRBD2. The germline V gene has CDR1 GTSNPN and CDR2 SVGIG (reference sequence). This CDR3 is 15 amino acids long. V was clipped by 3 bases and J by 8 bases; unmatched bases: 14. CDR3 residues: CAWRGGLGLGETQYF. The CDR3 DNA reads as TGTGCCTGGAGGGGGGGACTAGGTTTGGGAGAAACCCAGTACTTC.

This clone was seen only a few times. This chain connects TRBV5-1 to TRBJ2-1; 7 nucleotides match TRBD2. V shed 4 bases and J 4 bases; nucleotides not matched to a gene: 20. This CDR3 comprises 19 residues. Per the germline V gene, CDR1 is SGHRS and CDR2 is YFSETQ. CDR3 DNA sequence: TGCGCCAGCAGCCACTACCCTTCGAGCGGGACCCTCGAGTACAATGAGCAGTTCTTC. Translation gives CASSHYPSSGTLEYNEQFF.

The J gene is TRBJ1-6, the V gene TRBV30; D call uncertain. The CDR3 runs to 13 residues. Germline V gives CDR1 GTSNPN, CDR2 SVGIG (reference sequence). V was trimmed by 2 bases and J by 4 bases, leaving 6 bases between them. The CDR3 DNA follows: TGTGCCTGGAGTCTCTCTTATAATTCACCCCTCCACTTT. This encodes CAWSLSYNSPLHF.

This clone showed up just a few times. The chain combines TRBV5-4 with TRBJ2-5; TRBD2 matches 9 bases. The CDR3 consists of 16 residues. CDR1 and CDR2 (germline): SGHNT, YYREEE (reference sequence). V lost 0 bases, J lost 5 bases, and 8 bases stayed unmatched. The CDR3 DNA reads TGTGCCAGCAGCTTGGTCGTAGCGGGAGACGGGGAGACCCAGTACTTC. It codes for CASSLVVAGDGETQYF.

Points on this clone: This is likely an artifact of a read error, given a far larger clone one base away. The V call is TRBV4-1, the J call TRBJ1-2; 7 nucleotides agree with TRBD1. The CDR3 sequence is 14 residues long. Unmatched junction bases numbered 6, after V lost 4 bases and J lost 4 bases. Germline values: CDR1 MGHRA, CDR2 YSYEKL. CDR3 sequence reads: CASSLDRVSYGYTF. CDR3 sequence (DNA): TGCGCCAGCAGCCTAGACAGGGTAAGCTATGGCTACACCTTC.

The sample holds many counts of this clone. The CDR3 DNA follows: TGTGCCAGCAGCTTGGAGTCTGAGGGGTCTTACTATGGCTACACCTTC. As protein: CASSLESEGSYYGYTF. This chain joins TRBV5-4 and TRBJ1-2; a weak D match, TRBD1 (5 bases). V lost 0 bases, J lost 3 bases, and 15 bases lay in between. Germline V gene sequence: CDR1 SGHNT, CDR2 YYREEE (reference sequence). The length of the CDR3 is 16 residues.